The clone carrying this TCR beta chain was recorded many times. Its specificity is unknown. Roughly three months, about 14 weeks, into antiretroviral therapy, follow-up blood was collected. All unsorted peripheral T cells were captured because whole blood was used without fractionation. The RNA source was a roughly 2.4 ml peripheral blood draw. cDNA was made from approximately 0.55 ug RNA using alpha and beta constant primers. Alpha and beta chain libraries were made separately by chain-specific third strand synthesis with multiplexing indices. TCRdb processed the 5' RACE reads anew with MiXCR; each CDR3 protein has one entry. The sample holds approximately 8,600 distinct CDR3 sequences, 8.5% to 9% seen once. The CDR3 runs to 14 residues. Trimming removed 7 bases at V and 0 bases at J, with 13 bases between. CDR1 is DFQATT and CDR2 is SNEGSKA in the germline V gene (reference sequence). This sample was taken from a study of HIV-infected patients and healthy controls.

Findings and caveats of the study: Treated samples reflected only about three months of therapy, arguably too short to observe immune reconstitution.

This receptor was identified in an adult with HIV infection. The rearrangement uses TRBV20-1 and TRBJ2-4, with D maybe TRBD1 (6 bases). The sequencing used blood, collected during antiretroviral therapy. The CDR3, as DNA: TGCAGTGGGACAGAAACTTTAGCCAAAAACATTCAGTACTTC. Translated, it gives CSGTETLAKNIQYF.